A single sample is the source of the 6 T cell receptor beta chains below, sequenced in a study of blood T cells in healthy people across ages. Alongside a J-beta primer mix, a sample-barcoded 5' primer served in a second PCR lasting about 6 to 11 cycles. TCRdb re-called the 5' RACE reads through MiXCR, storing one row per CDR3 protein. Here the sample spans about 1.8 million distinct CDR3 sequences, 49% being singletons. The specimen was blood. These receptors originate from a woman aged 40 to 50 in good health.

This chain joins TRBV28 and TRBJ1-2, with D possibly matching TRBD1 (6 bases). Germline V gene sequence: CDR1 MDHEN, CDR2 SYDVKM. The CDR3 loop spans 14 amino acids. With 5 bases removed from V and 4 bases from J, the gap between germline ends came to 14 bases. The CDR3 DNA is TGTGCCAGCAGTACCGGGACAACAGCCTATGGCTACACCTTC. Amino acids: CASSTGTTAYGYTF.

The CDR3 loop reads CASSQSSGAFF. Here the CDR3 DNA reads TGCGCCAGCAGCCAAAGCTCCGGGGCTTTCTTT. The chain has TRBV4-1 and TRBJ1-1; D not certain. The germline V and J ends were trimmed by 2 bases and 11 bases, with 9 bases remaining between them. This CDR3 is 11 amino acids long. Germline values: CDR1 MGHRA, CDR2 YSYEKL.

This chain links TRBV7-3 with TRBJ2-5; D tentatively reads TRBD1 or TRBD2 (5 bases each). The DNA matches TRBJ2-7 better at its end, which makes the J call doubtful. The CDR3 covers 14 residues. Germline V gives CDR1 SGHTA, CDR2 FQGTGA. The CDR3 nucleotides are TGTGCCAGCAGCTTAATGGGACCGAGCTACGAGCAGTACTTC. Translation gives CASSLMGPSYEQYF.

The V call is TRBV24-1, the J call TRBJ2-3; perhaps D is TRBD1 or TRBD2 (6 bases each). Germline V lookup: CDR1 KGHDR, CDR2 SFDVKD. Trimming shortened V by 1 base and J by 7 bases, and 14 bases separated the two germline ends. This CDR3 has 15 amino acids. The CDR3 DNA reads TGTGCCACCAGTGATTTAAAGGAGGGGACAAATACGCAGTATTTT. Translation gives CATSDLKEGTNTQYF.

This clonotype was seen a few times. V usage is TRBV7-2 and J usage is TRBJ1-2; the D is unclear. Germline V CDR1 and CDR2: SGHTA, FQGNSA. The CDR3 spans 12 residues. Trimming cost V 6 bases and J 7 bases, with 12 bases left between them. CDR3 residues: CASSSDSAGYTF. CDR3 DNA: TGTGCCAGCAGTTCTGATTCCGCTGGCTACACCTTC.

V and J are TRBV5-1 and TRBJ2-3; 15 bases are a match to TRBD2. The germline CDR1 and CDR2 sequences are SGHRS and YFSETQ. This CDR3 comprises 20 residues. V gave up 0 bases and J gave up 0 bases; unmatched junction bases: 8. CDR3 sequence reads: CASSLAGTSGGTLSTDTQYF. DNA for the CDR3: TGCGCCAGCAGCTTGGCTGGGACTAGCGGGGGGACCCTGAGCACAGATACGCAGTATTTT.